This T cell receptor beta chain was sequenced during a study of T cells after yellow fever vaccination. A single record per CDR3 protein comes from TCRdb applying MiXCR to the 5' RACE reads. The table has about 150,000 distinct CDR3 sequences, approximately 6.6% seen once. This CDR3 has 16 residues. V was trimmed by 0 bases and J by 0 bases, leaving 13 bases between them. Per the germline V gene, CDR1 is SGHDT and CDR2 is YYEEEE. This clonotype was counted at least ten times. This TCR derives from a man aged 30 to 39 who received the YFV17D yellow fever vaccine. The input for sequencing was CD4+ T cells sorted from PBMCs, taken 10 days after the yellow fever booster vaccination. The rearrangement links TRBV5-6 to TRBJ2-7; the D gene could be TRBD1 or TRBD2 (5 bases each). CDR3 coding DNA: TGTGCCAGCAGCTTGGCCGGGGACCCCTTCTCCTACGAGCAGTACTTC. Translation: CASSLAGDPFSYEQYF.